These T cell receptor beta chains were read from a single sample in a study of cytomegalovirus exposure and HLA in healthy donors. Sequencing was performed with immunoSEQ multiplex PCR; in TCRdb, only in-frame clones are kept and a portion is missing. The data contain around 150,000 clones, 84% of them singletons. Sequencing was done on a sample of PBMCs. These TCRs come from a boy aged 2 to 10 in good health and CMV-seronegative. The CDR3 runs from the conserved cysteine through the conserved F or W. The D gene is left open where the match is weak. For some rows the clone size is stated as once, few or many, or as a class when expanded; others skip it.

-	-	TRBV6-5	TRBJ1-3	CASSYNTGNTIYF	TGTGCCAGCAGTTACAACACTGGAAACACCATATATTTT
-	once	TRBV27	TRBJ2-5	CASSLVRGETQYF	TGTGCCAGCAGTTTAGTCAGGGGCGAGACCCAGTACTTC
-	-	TRBV9	TRBJ2-1	CASSVEVTARHEQFF	TGTGCCAGCAGCGTAGAAGTGACGGCTAGGCATGAGCAGTTCTTC
TRBD1	once	TRBV18	TRBJ1-5	CASSRGGQGMQPQHF	TGTGCCAGCTCAAGAGGGGGACAGGGGATGCAGCCCCAGCATTTT
-	-	TRBV5-1	TRBJ2-2	CASSLRPTGNTGELFF	TGCGCCAGCAGCTTGCGCCCCACAGGGAACACCGGGGAGCTGTTTTTT
-	-	TRBV4-2	TRBJ2-7	CASSPQDVSAQGPLYEQYF	TGTGCCAGCAGCCCTCAAGATGTATCCGCGCAGGGTCCGCTCTACGAGCAGTACTTC
TRBD2	-	TRBV5-1	TRBJ2-7	CASTPTSGSYEQYF	TGCGCCAGCACCCCTACTAGCGGGAGCTACGAGCAGTACTTC
-	few	TRBV6-4	TRBJ2-3	CASSDRGPDTQYF	TGTGCCAGCAGTGACAGGGGCCCAGATACGCAGTATTTT
-	-	TRBV9	TRBJ2-2	CASSPPPNTGELFF	TGTGCCAGCAGCCCCCCCCCAAATACCGGGGAGCTGTTTTTT
TRBD2	-	TRBV7-9	TRBJ2-5	CASSLSLAGGPSQETQYF	TGTGCCAGCAGCTTATCCCTAGCGGGAGGGCCAAGCCAAGAGACCCAGTACTTC
TRBD1	-	TRBV11-1	TRBJ2-3	CASSLGQDAIDQLQYF	TGTGCCAGCAGCTTGGGACAGGACGCCATAGATCAGTTGCAGTATTTT
TRBD1	-	TRBV7-9	TRBJ2-3	CASTRPRGSTDTQYF	TGTGCCAGCACCCGACCCAGGGGGAGCACAGATACGCAGTATTTT
TRBD1	-	TRBV4-2	TRBJ1-2	CASSQGQGIGNYGYTF	TGTGCCAGCAGCCAAGGACAGGGTATCGGGAACTATGGCTACACCTTC
-	-	TRBV6-5	TRBJ1-6	CASSYRSSYNSPLHF	TGTGCCAGCAGTTATAGGAGCTCCTATAATTCACCCCTCCACTTT
TRBD1	-	TRBV4-3	TRBJ2-3	CASSQVAGGRDTQYF	TGCGCCAGCAGCCAAGTAGCAGGGGGCAGAGATACGCAGTATTTT
TRBD1	-	TRBV5-4	TRBJ2-1	CASSRDGTELFDEQFF	TGTGCCAGCAGCAGAGACGGGACAGAATTATTCGATGAGCAGTTCTTC
-	-	TRBV14	TRBJ1-6	CASSPGTSNSPLHF	TGTGCCAGCAGCCCCGGGACTAGTAATTCACCCCTCCACTTT
-	once	TRBV27	TRBJ1-2	CASRMGGEQGGYTF	TGTGCCAGCAGAATGGGAGGAGAACAAGGGGGCTACACCTTC
TRBD2	-	TRBV19	TRBJ2-1	CASTPRLAGQQFF	TGTGCCAGTACCCCTCGACTAGCGGGACAGCAGTTCTTC
-	-	TRBV29-1	TRBJ2-1	CSLTSGDYNEQFF	TGCAGCCTGACCAGCGGAGATTACAATGAGCAGTTCTTC
-	-	TRBV5-4	TRBJ1-1	CASQDNRNTEAFF	TGTGCCAGCCAGGACAATCGGAACACTGAAGCTTTCTTT
TRBD1	-	TRBV15	TRBJ2-7	CATSRGTGGSYEQYF	TGTGCCACCAGCAGAGGGACAGGGGGCTCCTACGAGCAGTACTTC
-	few	TRBV19	TRBJ1-6	CASSSLRQRQNSPLHF	TGTGCCAGTTCGTCCTTGAGACAGCGCCAAAATTCACCCCTCCACTTT
-	-	TRBV7-9	TRBJ1-1	CASSYGQTKKEAFF	TGTGCCAGCAGCTACGGACAGACAAAAAAAGAAGCTTTCTTT
TRBD2	-	TRBV2	TRBJ2-3	CASGAGTSADTQYF	TGTGCCAGCGGGGCCGGGACTAGCGCAGATACGCAGTATTTT
-	-	TRBV7-9	TRBJ2-5	CASSLSTGRETQYF	TGTGCCAGCAGCTTGTCTACAGGACGGGAGACCCAGTACTTC
-	-	TRBV19	TRBJ2-1	CASSETGYNEQFF	TGTGCCAGTAGTGAAACAGGTTACAATGAGCAGTTCTTC
-	-	TRBV2	TRBJ2-7	CASRGGLFREQYF	TGTGCCAGCAGGGGCGGACTATTTCGGGAGCAGTACTTC
-	-	TRBV5-5	TRBJ2-7	CASSQGSYEQYF	TGTGCCAGCAGTCAGGGCTCCTACGAGCAGTACTTC
TRBD2	-	TRBV4-3	TRBJ2-1	CASSQDSRRELYNEQFF	TGCGCCAGCAGCCAAGATAGTAGGCGGGAGTTATACAATGAGCAGTTCTTC
-	-	TRBV4-1	TRBJ1-1	CASSLEDRMNTEAFF	TGCGCCAGCAGCCTTGAGGACAGAATGAACACTGAAGCTTTCTTT
TRBD2	-	TRBV5-1	TRBJ2-7	CASSPTRASGSYEQYF	TGCGCCAGCAGCCCTACCCGGGCTAGCGGAAGCTACGAGCAGTACTTC
TRBD2	-	TRBV5-1	TRBJ2-1	CASSLAGGNEQFF	TGCGCCAGCAGCTTGGCCGGGGGGAATGAGCAGTTCTTC
TRBD1	-	TRBV5-1	TRBJ1-1	CASSFQGAHAEAFF	TGCGCCAGCAGCTTTCAGGGGGCCCATGCTGAAGCTTTCTTT
-	few	TRBV7-2	TRBJ2-7	CASSLALDYEQYF	TGTGCCAGCAGCTTAGCCCTAGACTACGAGCAGTACTTC
TRBD1	-	TRBV28	TRBJ1-1	CASSLPGQGATEAFF	TGTGCCAGCAGTTTACCAGGACAGGGGGCGACTGAAGCTTTCTTT
-	few	TRBV7-8	TRBJ1-1	CASSLRGIRNLMNTEAFF	TGTGCCAGCAGCTTGCGAGGGATTCGAAATCTAATGAACACTGAAGCTTTCTTT
TRBD2	-	TRBV28	TRBJ2-1	CTSSPLAGGPEQFF	TGTACCAGCAGTCCCCTAGCGGGAGGGCCCGAGCAGTTCTTC
-	-	TRBV19	TRBJ1-1	CASSIQVNTEAFF	TGTGCCAGTAGTATACAGGTGAACACTGAAGCTTTCTTT
-	-	TRBV6-4	TRBJ2-3	CASSFSPGGGLQDTQYF	TGTGCCAGCAGTTTTTCCCCTGGCGGGGGCTTACAAGATACGCAGTATTTT
-	-	TRBV2	TRBJ2-5	CASREGGGYQETQYF	TGTGCCAGCAGAGAGGGAGGGGGGTACCAAGAGACCCAGTACTTC
-	-	TRBV19	TRBJ2-1	CATRRVSYNEQFF	TGTGCCACCCGCCGGGTATCCTACAATGAGCAGTTCTTC
-	-	TRBV7-2	TRBJ2-3	CASRATDTQYF	TGTGCCAGCAGGGCAACAGATACGCAGTATTTT
-	-	TRBV28	TRBJ1-5	CASKLTDSNQPQHF	TGTGCCAGCAAGCTGACGGACTCGAATCAGCCCCAGCATTTT
TRBD1	-	TRBV6-1	TRBJ1-1	CASRPRTGPEAFF	TGTGCCAGCAGACCGAGGACAGGGCCGGAAGCTTTCTTT
-	-	TRBV9	TRBJ1-5	CASSSHLVQENQPQHF	TGTGCCAGCAGCTCTCACCTCGTACAGGAGAATCAGCCCCAGCATTTT
TRBD1	once	TRBV5-4	TRBJ2-3	CASSFTGVTDTQYF	TGTGCCAGCAGCTTCACAGGGGTAACAGATACGCAGTATTTT
TRBD2	-	TRBV27	TRBJ2-5	CASRTSGGREQYF	TGTGCCAGCAGGACTAGCGGGGGAAGGGAGCAGTACTTC
-	-	TRBV27	TRBJ1-2	CASVPSTGFYSFAPNYGYTF	TGTGCCAGCGTGCCGTCTACAGGGTTTTATAGTTTTGCGCCTAACTATGGCTACACCTTC
-	-	TRBV5-1	TRBJ1-2	CASSPTGSGDGYTF	TGCGCCAGCAGCCCTACGGGGTCGGGGGATGGCTACACCTTC
-	-	TRBV19	TRBJ1-5	CASSISQNSNQPQHF	TGTGCCAGTAGTATTAGCCAAAATAGCAATCAGCCCCAGCATTTT
TRBD1	-	TRBV4-1	TRBJ2-2	CASRPPGQTNTGELFF	TGCGCCAGCAGACCCCCGGGACAGACGAACACCGGGGAGCTGTTTTTT